These 7 T cell receptor beta chains originate from one sample sequenced in a study of blood T cells in healthy people across ages. A J-beta primer mix and a sample-barcoded 5' primer were used in a second PCR of roughly 6 to 12 cycles. TCRdb ran MiXCR on the 5' RACE reads and lists one entry per CDR3 protein. Here the sample spans about 670,000 distinct CDR3 sequences, approximately 52% being singletons. The material sequenced was blood. All receptors come from a woman older than 75 in good health.

As for this clonotype: This may arise from a read error, as a much more abundant clone is one base away. This chain connects TRBV7-9 to TRBJ2-3; D possibly corresponds to TRBD2 (5 bases). V was clipped by 8 bases and J by 1 base, with 10 bases between them. The CDR3 runs 13 residues. Germline lookup yields CDR1 SEHNR and CDR2 FQNEAQ (reference sequence). Here the CDR3 reads CASVWGGTDTQYF. In DNA form, the CDR3 reads TGTGCCAGCGTATGGGGAGGCACAGATACGCAGTATTTT.

This rearrangement joins TRBV18 to TRBJ2-3; D uncertain. Germline assignment: CDR1 KGHSH and CDR2 LQKENI. Between the trimmed V and J ends, which lost 0 bases and 6 bases, there was a span of 13 bases. This CDR3 spans 15 amino acids. Written as DNA, the CDR3 is TGTGCCAGCTCACCACCGAAGAGGATCTCGGATACGCAGTATTTT. Its protein is CASSPPKRISDTQYF.

This clonotype appeared many times. The CDR3 nucleotides are TGTGCCAGCAGCTTAGACAGGGAAGATACGCAGTATTTT. Protein sequence: CASSLDREDTQYF. This chain uses TRBV11-2 with TRBJ2-3, with D perhaps matching TRBD1 (5 bases). V was cut by 0 bases and J by 5 bases, with 6 bases left in between. Germline V gene lookup returns CDR1 SGHAT and CDR2 FQNNGV. The CDR3 length is 13 residues.

The rearrangement links TRBV2 to TRBJ1-1, with D possibly matching TRBD1 (6 bases). This CDR3 has 14 residues. Deletions cut 2 bases from V and 3 bases from J, with 10 bases between. Germline V gives CDR1 SNHLY, CDR2 FYNNEI. CDR3 sequence (DNA): TGTGCCAGCAGTGAAAGGGGGGGGGACACTGAAGCTTTCTTT. Its protein is CASSERGGDTEAFF.

This clonotype has only a few counts. This chain uses TRBV2 with TRBJ1-1, with D unresolved. This CDR3 region has 16 residues. V was trimmed by 7 bases and J by 0 bases, leaving 18 bases between them. The germline gives CDR1 SNHLY, CDR2 FYNNEI. DNA of the CDR3: TGTGCCAGCACCATGGAGGGCGGGCCCATGAACACTGAAGCTTTCTTT. Protein: CASTMEGGPMNTEAFF.

The chain uses TRBV20-1 and TRBJ2-3; either TRBD1 or TRBD2 may fit D (5 bases each). The V gene's germline CDR1 is DFQATT and CDR2 SNEGSKA (reference sequence). The CDR3 runs 14 residues. CDR3 sequence reads: CSLVGVQSTDTQYF. In nucleotides, the CDR3 is TGCAGCCTGGTGGGGGTCCAAAGCACAGATACGCAGTATTTT.

The J gene is TRBJ2-5, the V gene TRBV6-5; TRBD2 aligns across 10 bases. The J call may be in error: the DNA end matches TRBJ2-7 better. This CDR3 contains 15 residues. Germline V lookup: CDR1 MNHEY, CDR2 SVGAGI. CDR3 protein: CASTLASGGRYEQYF. For the CDR3, the DNA is TGTGCCAGCACTCTCGCTAGCGGGGGAAGGTACGAGCAGTACTTC.